The 8 T cell receptor beta chains below were found in one sample sequenced in a study of blood T cell repertoires in COVID-19. Clones were sequenced by immunoSEQ multiplex PCR, and TCRdb holds only the in-frame ones, with some missing. This sample has roughly 150,000 clones; roughly 80% occur once, and the top ten carry approximately 8%. Sequencing used peripheral blood. The receptors stem from a man between 60 and 70 years old with acute or convalescent COVID-19.

This clone was found once. This rearrangement joins TRBV14 to TRBJ2-7; possible D gene TRBD2, 6 bases. Germline V gene sequence: CDR1 SGHDN, CDR2 FVKESK. The CDR3 sequence is 15 residues long. The ends were cut back, 0 bases at V and 5 bases at J, with 14 bases in the middle. This CDR3 reads CASSQEREVWDEQYF. CDR3 coding DNA: TGTGCCAGCAGCCAAGAGAGGGAGGTTTGGGACGAGCAGTACTTC.

V is TRBV29-1 and J is TRBJ2-7; D perhaps matches TRBD2 (5 bases). The V gene's germline CDR1 is SQVTM and CDR2 ANQGSEA. V lost 5 bases, J lost 0 bases, and 11 bases lay in between. CDR3 length: 13 amino acids. The chain's CDR3 is CSVFRGHSYEQYF. The CDR3 DNA reads as TGCAGCGTTTTCAGAGGGCACTCCTACGAGCAGTACTTC.

V and J are TRBV9 and TRBJ2-7; 7 nucleotides line up with TRBD1. J lost 3 bases, V lost 0 bases, and 6 bases had no gene match. The CDR3 covers 15 residues. Germline-derived CDR1 and CDR2 are SGDLS and YYNGEE. The CDR3: CASSVGTGVGYEQYF. The DNA of the CDR3 is TGTGCCAGCAGCGTAGGGACAGGAGTAGGCTACGAGCAGTACTTC.

On this clone: The junction departs from the called germline gene at one end, perhaps through a read error. The chain employs TRBV27 and TRBJ2-7; 9 nucleotides align to TRBD1. Germline V gene data show CDR1 as MNHEY and CDR2 as SMNVEV (reference sequence). The CDR3 runs to 11 residues. The CDR3 region has the DNA TGTGCCAGCAGTCAGGGACAGGGATGGCACTTC. Translated: CASSQGQGWHF.

The J gene is TRBJ2-2, the V gene TRBV3-1 (or the pseudogene TRBV3-2), with 8 positions matching TRBD1. The CDR3 contains 16 residues. Unmatched junction bases numbered 6, after V lost 4 bases and J lost 2 bases. Germline V CDR1 and CDR2: LGHDT, YNNKEL (reference sequence). In nucleotides, the CDR3 is TGTGCCAGCAGCCCGGAGGACAGGGAAAACACCGGGGAGCTGTTTTTT. Protein product: CASSPEDRENTGELFF.

This clone was picked up a small number of times. V usage is TRBV21-1 and J usage is TRBJ1-5. TRBV21-1 is given as a pseudogene. CDR3 length: 14 residues. The CDR3 here is CASGCGTDNQPQHF. The CDR3 DNA sequence: TGTGCCAGCGGATGCGGGACGGACAATCAGCCCCAGCATTTT.

The V and J genes are TRBV20-1 and TRBJ2-7; D is ambiguous. V was trimmed by 3 bases and J by 4 bases, leaving 7 bases between them. Germline V gene lookup returns CDR1 DFQATT and CDR2 SNEGSKA (reference sequence). The CDR3 totals 11 residues. DNA of the CDR3: TGCAGTGCTAGGAATAGATACGAGCAGTACTTC. Translated: CSARNRYEQYF.

The chain carries TRBV4-3 and TRBJ2-1; 10 bases map to TRBD2. CDR1 and CDR2 from the germline V gene are LGHNA and YSLEER. The CDR3 has 15 residues. J was trimmed by 7 bases and V by 0 bases; bases with no gene match: 3. CDR3 coding DNA: TGCGCCAGCAGCCAAGATGCTAGCGGGGGAAATGAGCAGTTCTTC. Translating it yields CASSQDASGGNEQFF.